One and the same sample provided the 18 T cell receptor beta chains below, sequenced in a study of T cells in Graves' hyperthyroidism and ophthalmopathy. Amplification yielded TCR beta CDR3 regions, with RNA transcripts as the source. The HTBI set primed first-round TCR CDR3 RT-PCR. Each CDR3 protein gets one entry after TCRdb re-called the multiplex PCR reads with MiXCR. The profile shows around 500,000 distinct CDR3 sequences, 20% to 25% of them singletons. The specimen was blood. The receptors stem from a woman aged 65 to 85 with Graves' ophthalmopathy.

As regards this clonotype: A much bigger clone sits one base away, suggesting this may be a read error. The V and J genes are TRBV7-2 and TRBJ2-7; TRBD1 is a possible D gene (8 bases). CDR1 is SGHTA and CDR2 is FQGNSA in the germline V gene. The CDR3 contains 16 residues. Deletions cut 7 bases from V and 0 bases from J, with 19 bases between. CDR3 sequence (DNA): TGTGCCAGCAACCCAGGGGGCGGGAGTTACTCCTACGAGCAGTACTTC. It yields the protein CASNPGGGSYSYEQYF.

The CDR3 protein is CASSRKGQGDYGYTF. CDR3 coding DNA: TGTGCCAGTAGTCGAAAAGGACAGGGAGACTATGGCTACACCTTC. This chain links TRBV19 with TRBJ1-2; 8 bases map to TRBD1. Trimming cost V 5 bases and J 3 bases; bases outside gene matches: 8. CDR1 and CDR2 (germline): LNHDA, SQIVND (reference sequence). This CDR3 region has 15 residues. Supplemented by reference TRBV19 and TRBJ1-2, the full variable domain reads DGGITQSPKYLFRKEGQNVTLSCEQNLNHDAMYWYRQDPGQGLRLIYYSQIVNDFQKGDIAEGYSVSREKKESFPLTVTSAQKNPTAFYLCASSRKGQGDYGYTFGSGTRLTVV.

The CDR3 sequence is CASRERQGHYGYTF. The DNA for the CDR3 is TGTGCCAGCAGAGAACGACAGGGCCACTATGGCTACACCTTC. This chain links TRBV6-1 with TRBJ1-2; TRBD1 aligns across 7 bases. Trimming removed 6 bases from V and 3 bases from J; junction bases left unmatched: 7. The CDR3 is 14 amino acids. The germline V gene has CDR1 MNHNS and CDR2 SASEGT.

The gene calls are TRBV2 and TRBJ1-3; 7 nucleotides line up with TRBD1. CDR1 and CDR2 from the germline V gene are SNHLY and FYNNEI. V lost 6 bases, J lost 2 bases, and 7 bases stayed unmatched. This CDR3 has 15 amino acids. The CDR3 is CASRSGTVTGNTIYF. CDR3 in DNA: TGTGCCAGCAGATCCGGGACAGTTACTGGAAACACCATATATTTT.

The genes are TRBV12-5 and TRBJ2-7; TRBD1 matches 8 bases. Germline CDR1 LGHNT, CDR2 FRNRAP. Losses at the gene ends were 5 bases for V and 4 bases for J; bases not matched to a gene: 10. CDR3 length: 15 amino acids. CDR3 bases: TGTGCTAGTGGTCAGACCGGGACAGGTTGGTACGAGCAGTACTTC. Its protein product is CASGQTGTGWYEQYF.

This clonotype was observed at least ten times. The chain links TRBV20-1 to TRBJ1-1; 7 bases line up with TRBD1. Per the germline V gene, CDR1 is DFQATT and CDR2 is SNEGSKA (reference sequence). Trimming removed 6 bases from V and 5 bases from J; junction bases left unmatched: 15. CDR3 size: 15 residues. The CDR3 DNA follows: TGCAGTGCGAGCCCGACAGGGATCTTGGGGACTGAAGCTTTCTTT. Residues: CSASPTGILGTEAFF.

The chain carries TRBV3-1 and TRBJ1-2; 9 bases match TRBD1. The length of the CDR3 is 14 residues. Per the germline V gene, CDR1 is LGHDT and CDR2 is YNNKEL (reference sequence). V lost 4 bases and J lost 8; bases outside the gene matches: 8. This CDR3 is CASSPQGASVGYTF. As DNA, the CDR3 is TGTGCCAGCAGCCCACAGGGGGCATCAGTAGGCTACACCTTC.

This clonotype was seen at least ten times. This chain links TRBV2 with TRBJ2-1, with D possibly being TRBD2 (5 bases). The V gene's germline CDR1 is SNHLY and CDR2 FYNNEI. V was trimmed by 7 bases and J by 6 bases, leaving 13 bases between them. There are 13 residues in the CDR3. CDR3 DNA sequence: TGTGCCAGCATGGTCCTAGCCCTCAATGAGCAGTTCTTC. This encodes CASMVLALNEQFF.

V gene TRBV9 combines with J gene TRBJ2-5, with 7 positions matching TRBD2. The junction had 9 bases not matched to a gene; V was cut back by 2 bases and J by 5 bases. Germline lookup yields CDR1 SGDLS and CDR2 YYNGEE. This CDR3 has 15 residues. CDR3 sequence (DNA): TGTGCCAGCAGCGTTATGACTAGCCCCTTTGAGACCCAGTACTTC. It translates to CASSVMTSPFETQYF. The full variable domain, its missing parts supplied by reference TRBV9 and TRBJ2-5, is DSGVTQTPKHLITATGQRVTLRCSPRSGDLSVYWYQQSLDQGLQFLIQYYNGEERAKGNILERFSAQQFPDLHSELNLSSLELGDSALYFCASSVMTSPFETQYFGPGTRLLVL.

CDR3 residues: CASSLAGTKVYNEQFF. The CDR3 region has the DNA TGTGCCAGCAGCTTGGCCGGGACTAAGGTCTACAATGAGCAGTTCTTC. The chain joins TRBV7-2 to TRBJ2-1, with 7 bases that match TRBD2. CDR1 SGHTA and CDR2 FQGNSA come from the germline V gene. The CDR3 runs 16 residues. V was clipped by 3 bases and J by 3 bases; unmatched bases: 8.

Concerning this clonotype itself: This could be a read error, since a much larger clone is one nucleotide away. This sequence joins TRBV27 and TRBJ2-2, with D perhaps given as TRBD1 or TRBD2 (6 bases each). Germline assignment: CDR1 MNHEY and CDR2 SMNVEV (reference sequence). This CDR3 has 13 residues. In DNA form, the CDR3 reads TGTGCCAGCAGTGGGACACCTCCGGGGGAACTGTTTTTT. Protein product: CASSGTPPGELFF.

This clonotype was counted many times. The chain is built from TRBV30 and TRBJ2-7; no definite D call. With 0 bases removed from V and 4 bases from J, the gap between germline ends came to 10 bases. Germline assignment: CDR1 GTSNPN and CDR2 SVGIG (reference sequence). The CDR3 covers 13 residues. DNA of the CDR3: TGTGCCTGGAGTGTATTGTTGGGGTACGAGCAGTACTTC. This translates into CAWSVLLGYEQYF.

This clonotype turned up a few times. The rearrangement uses TRBV6-1 and TRBJ1-5; D is unclear. V was trimmed by 4 bases and J by 6 bases, leaving 10 bases between them. This CDR3 comprises 13 residues. Germline assignment: CDR1 MNHNS and CDR2 SASEGT. This CDR3 is CASSGGESQPQHF. In nucleotides, the CDR3 is TGTGCCAGCAGTGGGGGAGAGAGTCAGCCCCAGCATTTT.

Points on this clonotype: This may arise from a read error, as a much more abundant clone is one base away. This sequence joins TRBV12-3 or TRBV12-4 and TRBJ1-1; TRBD1 matches at 8 bases. The CDR3 length is 15 residues. The CDR3 sequence is CVSSLARTGNTEAFF. The DNA of the CDR3 is TGTGTCAGCAGTTTAGCGAGGACAGGGAATACTGAAGCTTTCTTT.

This rearrangement joins TRBV11-1 to TRBJ2-3; the D gene is possibly TRBD2 (6 bases). There are 16 residues in the CDR3. Germline V gene lookup returns CDR1 SGHAT and CDR2 FQDESV (reference sequence). The germline V and J ends were trimmed by 3 bases and 4 bases, with 17 bases remaining between them. The CDR3 DNA follows: TGTGCCAGCAGCTTTAATGGGGCGGGACGATCAGATACGCAGTATTTT. This gives the protein CASSFNGAGRSDTQYF.

This clonotype was seen only a few times. The chain has TRBV20-1 and TRBJ1-5; D perhaps matches TRBD1 (6 bases). Germline V lookup: CDR1 DFQATT, CDR2 SNEGSKA (reference sequence). Between the trimmed V and J ends, which lost 0 bases and 6 bases, there was a span of 18 bases. The CDR3 is 16 residues long. Written as DNA, the CDR3 is TGCAGTGCTAGAGACGCAGTGGGCAGGGGTGTTCAGCCCCAGCATTTT. This gives the protein CSARDAVGRGVQPQHF.

The table lists this clonotype with many counts. The V call is TRBV6-1, the J call TRBJ2-1; 9 bases map to TRBD2. Losses at the gene ends were 5 bases for V and 7 bases for J; bases not matched to a gene: 9. The CDR3 consists of 15 residues. Germline V gene lookup returns CDR1 MNHNS and CDR2 SASEGT. CDR3 region: CASSYTAGGPNEQFF. The DNA for the CDR3 is TGTGCCAGCAGTTATACCGCGGGAGGGCCTAATGAGCAGTTCTTC.

V usage is TRBV12-3 or TRBV12-4 and J usage is TRBJ2-1; perhaps TRBD1 as D (6 bases). The CDR3 runs 18 residues. V lost 5 bases and J lost 6, with 26 bases in between. CDR3 in DNA: TGTGCCAGCAGTACGCTGATGGGGGCAGTTAGTTTATTCAATGAGCAGTTCTTC. Translated: CASSTLMGAVSLFNEQFF.